This TCR beta chain derives from a study of naive and memory T cell subsets. This clonotype has a count of ten or more. Its antigen is undetermined. An equimolar mix of two oligonucleotides served as the beta constant-region primer for TRBC1 and TRBC2. Four rounds of PCR amplified the ligated cDNA using nested alpha and beta constant-region primers plus SP2. MiXCR, applied by TCRdb to the UMI-ligation and nested PCR reads, yields one record per CDR3 protein. The sample contains 150,000 or so distinct CDR3 sequences, about 20% of which appear only once. The CDR3 is 16 amino acids. Germline V CDR1 and CDR2: SQVTM, ANQGSEA. V was cut by 6 bases and J by 0 bases, with 19 bases left in between. Study results and caveats: Naive repertoires, especially CD8, held a few larger clonotypes, possibly memory cells re-expressing CD45RA. In naive cells, over 90% of TCR sequences were seen only once.

The TCR comes from a human donor in good health. The specimen sequenced was naive CD4+ T cells from blood. This rearrangement joins TRBV29-1 to TRBJ2-3, with a tentative D call TRBD1 (5 bases). DNA for the CDR3: TGCAGCGTCGACAGCCTTATCAAACCTAGCACAGATACGCAGTATTTT. As protein: CSVDSLIKPSTDTQYF.